This T cell receptor (beta chain) originates from a study of OX40 agonist ivuxolimab in advanced cancers. About the study as a whole: Ivuxolimab was a fully human IgG2 agonistic monoclonal antibody targeting the costimulatory receptor OX40 (CD134). Intravenous ivuxolimab was administered to patients every 2 weeks at six dose levels: 0.01, 0.1, 0.3, 1.5, 3 and 10 mg/kg. Of the approximately 50 patients in dose escalation, about 20 had hepatocellular carcinoma, some 15 had melanoma, 9 had renal cell carcinoma and 9 had head and neck cancer. In the dose-escalation cohort, 82.7% of patients were male, and the mean age was around 60 years, with a range of roughly 20 to 80. Patients were allowed to have had prior anti-PD-1, anti-PD-L1 or anti-CTLA-4 therapy, and 30% to 50% of the dose-escalation patients had previously received checkpoint inhibitors. Partial responses occurred in three dose-escalation patients, of whom one had hepatocellular carcinoma and two had cutaneous melanoma. Peripheral TCRbeta sequencing aimed to test whether ivuxolimab altered TCR sequence diversity and caused clonal T-cell expansion. The paper covers the monotherapy dose-escalation part of the phase I ivuxolimab trial, which included N ≈ 50 patients.

About this clone: Its antigen remains unidentified. Per-nucleotide qualities are absent, and no much larger clonotype sits a single base away.

Clipping removes 5 bases from V and 5 bases from J, with 4 as the unmatched junction base count. The germline V gene (reference sequence) provides CDR1 SEHNR and CDR2 FQNEAQ. The CDR3 holds 14 amino acids from the cysteine to the phenylalanine. Just CDR3 DNA is preserved here, 42 bases in frame from base 1. Patients with a history of autoimmune disease or receiving systemic immunosuppression were excluded from the trial. In every dose cohort, peripheral blood was drawn for TCR sequencing at baseline, cycle 4 day 1, and cycle 7 day 1. Samples came from an open-label, multicenter, first-in-human phase I dose-escalation trial of ivuxolimab. Adults with locally advanced or metastatic melanoma, renal cell carcinoma, hepatocellular carcinoma or head and neck squamous cell carcinoma were enrolled in the trial. Before TCR sequencing, CD4+ T cells and CD8+ T cells were sorted from peripheral blood as separate populations.

Findings and caveats that apply to the study as a whole: After ivuxolimab, CD8+ T cells had more expanded clones than CD4+ T cells on average. Low levels of normalized T-cell clonal expansion were also shown by some nonresponding patients. The antigen specificity of the peripheral T cells that underwent clonal expansion was not determined. In the 0.1-3.0 mg/kg groups, partial responders were among the patients with the lowest normalized peripheral clonal expansion, particularly in CD8+ T cells. At doses from 0.1 to 3.0 mg/kg, clonal expansion was seen in both CD4+ and CD8+ blood T cells between baseline and week 6.

Genomic DNA was extracted from sorted cells for sequencing of the TCRbeta CDR3 region. The immunoSEQ Assay was used for sequencing of TCRbeta CDR3 regions. TCRdb re-hosts the immuneACCESS table, in-frame sequences only. Its copies lack some clones; in the studies checked, an unresolved V gene accounts for under half of them, and the cause for the rest is not known. This sample is represented by tens of thousands of clones; about 86% of them were singletons. The top ten constitute about 0.88% of the sample. The sequence was obtained from an adult with an advanced solid tumor such as melanoma, head and neck, liver or kidney cancer. The sample consisted of CD4+ or CD8+ T cells sorted from blood, taken in a trial of the OX40 agonist ivuxolimab. The chain uses TRBV7-9 and TRBJ2-1, with TRBD2 identical over 9 junction bases. The bases are TGTGCCAGCAGCCATAGCGGGAGTAACAATGAGCAGTTCTTC. The resulting protein is CASSHSGSNNEQFF.